This T cell receptor (beta chain) was recorded in a study of T cell changes during pregnancy in multiple sclerosis. The CDR3 covers 14 residues. Germline assignment: CDR1 MDHEN and CDR2 SYDVKM. Trimming removed 5 bases at V and 2 bases at J, with 11 bases between. Assay: immunoSEQ multiplex PCR; the TCRdb copy retains only in-frame clones and omits some. The table includes approximately 100,000 clones, 75% to 95% detected once. The J gene is TRBJ2-3, the V gene TRBV28; D is perhaps TRBD2 (6 bases). The starting material was peripheral blood, obtained in the second trimester of pregnancy. The receptor comes from a female donor with multiple sclerosis, enrolled in a pregnancy study. CDR3 DNA sequence: TGTGCCAGCAGTGATCGGGGGACCACAGATACGCAGTATTTT. Protein: CASSDRGTTDTQYF.